These T cell receptor beta chains were read from a single sample in a study of neurological immune-mediated disorders. One entry per CDR3 protein results from TCRdb running MiXCR on the 5' RACE reads. The sample consists of about 74,000 distinct CDR3 sequences, roughly 5.5% of them appearing once. Sample: PBMCs. Receptors originate from a man aged 18 to 29 with multiple sclerosis. CDR3s include the opening cysteine and the closing phenylalanine or tryptophan. The order of the fields is J gene, clone size, D gene, V gene, CDR3 protein, CDR3 DNA. A D gene is named only where the DNA matches it firmly. Where a row states a size, it is once, few, many or the class of an expanded clone; other rows omit it.

j_call: TRBJ1-1
clone_size: many
d_call: .
v_call: TRBV5-1
cdr3_aa: CASSLVGHPNTEAFF
cdr3_nt: TGCGCCAGCAGCTTGGTGGGACACCCTAACACTGAAGCTTTCTTT

j_call: TRBJ1-4
clone_size: many
d_call: TRBD1
v_call: TRBV9
cdr3_aa: CASSVGTGDNEKLFF
cdr3_nt: TGTGCCAGCAGCGTAGGGACAGGGGATAATGAAAAACTGTTTTTT

j_call: TRBJ2-1
clone_size: many
d_call: .
v_call: TRBV20-1
cdr3_aa: CSARTYNEQFF
cdr3_nt: TGCAGTGCTAGAACCTACAATGAGCAGTTCTTC

j_call: TRBJ2-7
clone_size: many
d_call: .
v_call: TRBV3-1
cdr3_aa: CASSPTRHEQYF
cdr3_nt: TGTGCCAGCAGCCCCACAAGGCACGAGCAGTACTTC

j_call: TRBJ2-1
clone_size: many
d_call: .
v_call: TRBV7-8
cdr3_aa: CASSPRWANEQFF
cdr3_nt: TGTGCCAGCAGCCCCCGGTGGGCCAATGAGCAGTTCTTC

j_call: TRBJ1-2
clone_size: many
d_call: TRBD1
v_call: TRBV18
cdr3_aa: CASSPPQRGPDGYTF
cdr3_nt: TGTGCCAGCTCACCACCGCAGAGGGGGCCGGATGGCTACACCTTC

j_call: TRBJ2-2
clone_size: many
d_call: .
v_call: TRBV20-1
cdr3_aa: CSARPSVTGELFF
cdr3_nt: TGCAGTGCTAGACCTAGCGTGACCGGGGAGCTGTTTTTT

j_call: TRBJ1-2
clone_size: many
d_call: .
v_call: TRBV5-1
cdr3_aa: CASSSGNGDGYTF
cdr3_nt: TGCGCCAGCAGCTCAGGGAACGGAGATGGCTACACCTTC

j_call: TRBJ1-2
clone_size: many
d_call: .
v_call: TRBV20-1
cdr3_aa: CSANSDLYYGYTF
cdr3_nt: TGCAGTGCTAATTCGGACCTGTACTATGGCTACACCTTC

j_call: TRBJ2-1
clone_size: many
d_call: .
v_call: TRBV29-1
cdr3_aa: CSVGNPSPYNEQFF
cdr3_nt: TGCAGCGTTGGGAATCCCTCTCCCTACAATGAGCAGTTCTTC

j_call: TRBJ2-3
clone_size: many
d_call: .
v_call: TRBV20-1
cdr3_aa: CSATREDTQYF
cdr3_nt: TGCAGTGCCACCAGGGAAGATACGCAGTATTTT

j_call: TRBJ1-4
clone_size: medium-sized
d_call: .
v_call: TRBV4-3
cdr3_aa: CASSPSGGAWEKLFF
cdr3_nt: TGCGCCAGCAGCCCATCCGGAGGGGCGTGGGAAAAACTGTTTTTT

j_call: TRBJ1-2
clone_size: many
d_call: TRBD1
v_call: TRBV5-1
cdr3_aa: CASSPLAGQAYGYTF
cdr3_nt: TGCGCCAGCAGCCCCTTGGCGGGACAGGCCTATGGCTACACCTTC

j_call: TRBJ2-5
clone_size: many
d_call: .
v_call: TRBV5-1
cdr3_aa: CASSSSVRGQETQYF
cdr3_nt: TGCGCCAGCAGCTCCTCGGTCAGGGGTCAAGAGACCCAGTACTTC

j_call: TRBJ2-7
clone_size: few
d_call: TRBD2
v_call: TRBV12-3/TRBV12-4
cdr3_aa: CASSGGGTSGASLKEQYF
cdr3_nt: TGTGCCAGCAGTGGCGGTGGTACTAGCGGGGCCTCTTTGAAAGAGCAGTACTTC

j_call: TRBJ2-3
clone_size: many
d_call: .
v_call: TRBV11-2
cdr3_aa: CASSLGVGTPGDTQYF
cdr3_nt: TGTGCCAGCAGCCTCGGGGTGGGGACCCCTGGGGATACGCAGTATTTT

j_call: TRBJ1-1
clone_size: .
d_call: .
v_call: TRBV10-1
cdr3_aa: CASKSTSNTEAFF
cdr3_nt: TGCGCCAGCAAGAGTACATCCAACACTGAAGCTTTCTTT

j_call: TRBJ2-1
clone_size: .
d_call: .
v_call: TRBV9
cdr3_aa: CASSVVPGHSSYNEQFF
cdr3_nt: TGTGCCAGCAGCGTAGTTCCGGGACACAGCTCCTACAATGAGCAGTTCTTC

j_call: TRBJ2-1
clone_size: many
d_call: TRBD1
v_call: TRBV5-1
cdr3_aa: CASSDRGNEQFF
cdr3_nt: TGCGCCAGCAGCGACAGGGGCAATGAGCAGTTCTTC

j_call: TRBJ2-7
clone_size: many
d_call: .
v_call: TRBV7-9
cdr3_aa: CASSLAELSPEQYF
cdr3_nt: TGTGCCAGCAGCTTAGCGGAACTCTCTCCCGAGCAGTACTTC

j_call: TRBJ2-2
clone_size: many
d_call: .
v_call: TRBV5-1
cdr3_aa: CASSLQGNTGELFF
cdr3_nt: TGCGCCAGCAGCTTACAGGGGAACACCGGGGAGCTGTTTTTT

j_call: TRBJ2-7
clone_size: many
d_call: .
v_call: TRBV7-9
cdr3_aa: CASSPPLGSHSYEQYF
cdr3_nt: TGTGCCAGCAGCCCCCCTTTGGGGAGCCACTCCTACGAGCAGTACTTC

j_call: TRBJ2-7
clone_size: many
d_call: .
v_call: TRBV7-6
cdr3_aa: CASSLGAGAYYEQYF
cdr3_nt: TGTGCCAGCAGCTTGGGGGCGGGGGCCTACTACGAGCAGTACTTC

j_call: TRBJ2-1
clone_size: many
d_call: TRBD2
v_call: TRBV28
cdr3_aa: CASRRTSGTYNEQFF
cdr3_nt: TGTGCCAGCAGAAGGACTAGCGGGACCTACAATGAGCAGTTCTTC

j_call: TRBJ1-1
clone_size: many
d_call: .
v_call: TRBV5-1
cdr3_aa: CASSLGPRAFF
cdr3_nt: TGCGCCAGCAGCTTGGGGCCTAGGGCTTTCTTT

j_call: TRBJ1-5
clone_size: many
d_call: .
v_call: TRBV2
cdr3_aa: CASREGSVVSNQPQHF
cdr3_nt: TGTGCCAGCAGGGAAGGTTCGGTCGTTAGCAATCAGCCCCAGCATTTT

j_call: TRBJ2-7
clone_size: many
d_call: TRBD2
v_call: TRBV10-3
cdr3_aa: CAISVRAGEGNEQYF
cdr3_nt: TGTGCCATCAGTGTCCGAGCGGGAGAGGGGAACGAGCAGTACTTC

j_call: TRBJ1-1
clone_size: many
d_call: .
v_call: TRBV20-1
cdr3_aa: CSAFSTEAFF
cdr3_nt: TGCAGTGCCTTCTCTACCGAAGCTTTCTTT

j_call: TRBJ2-1
clone_size: many
d_call: .
v_call: TRBV7-2
cdr3_aa: CASSLALRSHNEQFF
cdr3_nt: TGTGCCAGCAGCTTAGCGCTTCGATCACACAATGAGCAGTTCTTC

j_call: TRBJ2-3
clone_size: .
d_call: .
v_call: TRBV30
cdr3_aa: CAWAQSTYTQYF
cdr3_nt: TGTGCCTGGGCCCAGAGCACATATACGCAGTATTTT

j_call: TRBJ2-3
clone_size: many
d_call: TRBD2
v_call: TRBV6-5
cdr3_aa: CASSYSPSGGTDTQYF
cdr3_nt: TGTGCCAGCAGTTACTCGCCTAGCGGGGGCACAGATACGCAGTATTTT

j_call: TRBJ1-3
clone_size: many
d_call: .
v_call: TRBV20-1
cdr3_aa: CSARDRRNTIYF
cdr3_nt: TGCAGTGCTAGAGATCGTCGAAACACCATATATTTT

j_call: TRBJ2-3
clone_size: many
d_call: TRBD1
v_call: TRBV7-2
cdr3_aa: CASSTQTGVTDTQYF
cdr3_nt: TGTGCCAGCAGCACCCAGACAGGGGTGACAGATACGCAGTATTTT

j_call: TRBJ1-3
clone_size: many
d_call: .
v_call: TRBV10-3
cdr3_aa: CAISESNISGNTIYF
cdr3_nt: TGTGCCATCAGTGAGTCGAACATATCTGGAAACACCATATATTTT

j_call: TRBJ2-1
clone_size: many
d_call: .
v_call: TRBV12-5
cdr3_aa: CASGPWGGTYNEQFF
cdr3_nt: TGTGCTAGTGGTCCCTGGGGAGGAACCTACAATGAGCAGTTCTTC

j_call: TRBJ2-1
clone_size: many
d_call: TRBD2
v_call: TRBV5-1
cdr3_aa: CASSLPLAGDNEQFF
cdr3_nt: TGCGCCAGCAGCTTGCCCCTAGCGGGAGACAATGAGCAGTTCTTC

j_call: TRBJ2-1
clone_size: many
d_call: .
v_call: TRBV6-5
cdr3_aa: CASSYSGSSYNEQFF
cdr3_nt: TGTGCCAGCAGTTACTCTGGGAGCTCCTACAATGAGCAGTTCTTC

j_call: TRBJ2-6
clone_size: many
d_call: .
v_call: TRBV5-1
cdr3_aa: CASSLRRAGANVLTF
cdr3_nt: TGCGCCAGCAGCTTGAGGAGAGCTGGGGCCAACGTCCTGACTTTC

j_call: TRBJ1-5
clone_size: many
d_call: .
v_call: TRBV20-1
cdr3_aa: CSALSTTGGNQPQHF
cdr3_nt: TGCAGTGCCCTATCAACGACAGGAGGAAATCAGCCCCAGCATTTT

j_call: TRBJ2-7
clone_size: many
d_call: TRBD1
v_call: TRBV20-1
cdr3_aa: CSARDPRQGEQYF
cdr3_nt: TGCAGTGCTAGAGATCCCCGACAGGGGGAGCAGTACTTC

j_call: TRBJ2-2
clone_size: many
d_call: .
v_call: TRBV29-1
cdr3_aa: CSVDRRGPGTGELFF
cdr3_nt: TGCAGCGTTGACCGTCGCGGGCCAGGCACCGGGGAGCTGTTTTTT

j_call: TRBJ1-5
clone_size: .
d_call: .
v_call: TRBV12-3/TRBV12-4
cdr3_aa: CASSPDSASNQPQNF
cdr3_nt: TGTGCCAGCAGTCCGGACAGTGCTAGCAATCAGCCCCAGAATTTT

j_call: TRBJ1-5
clone_size: many
d_call: .
v_call: TRBV27
cdr3_aa: CASSLSQGPNQPQHF
cdr3_nt: TGTGCCAGCAGTTTATCGCAGGGGCCAAATCAGCCCCAGCATTTT

j_call: TRBJ2-2
clone_size: many
d_call: TRBD2
v_call: TRBV12-3/TRBV12-4
cdr3_aa: CASSTSVLNTGELFF
cdr3_nt: TGTGCCAGCAGCACTAGCGTACTGAACACCGGGGAGCTGTTTTTT